Each of the 5 T cell receptor beta chains below was sequenced from the same sample in a study of molecular identifiers for immune sequencing clone quantification. From the PCR reads, TCRdb called clonotypes with MiXCR, one entry per CDR3 protein. The table has some 320,000 distinct CDR3 sequences, about 22% seen once. The sequenced material came from naive CD8+ T cells from blood, with Jurkat cell RNA spiked in. Subset described: FACS-sorted CD8+CD4-CCR7+CD45RA+ naive T cells. These receptors were taken from a human donor in good health. Some libraries in this study had Jurkat cell RNA spiked in.

This clonotype was counted ten times or more. The J gene is TRBJ2-6, the V gene TRBV13; 7 bases are shared with TRBD1. Germline CDR1 and CDR2: PRHDT and FYEKMQ (reference sequence). V lost 4 bases and J lost 0; bases outside the gene matches: 3. The CDR3 runs 16 residues. CDR3 region: CASSSDRDSGANVLTF. CDR3 nucleotide sequence: TGTGCCAGCAGCTCAGACAGGGACTCTGGGGCCAACGTCCTGACTTTC.

This clonotype was recorded at least ten times. V is TRBV2 and J is TRBJ1-5, with D unclear. This CDR3 has 12 amino acids. Germline CDR1 is SNHLY and CDR2 is FYNNEI. Deletions cut 9 bases from V and 3 bases from J, with 9 bases between. The CDR3 reads CARWWFNQPQHF. The CDR3 region has the DNA TGTGCCAGGTGGTGGTTCAATCAGCCCCAGCATTTT.

Comments on this clonotype: The CDR3 does not close with the conserved phenylalanine or tryptophan, likely indicating a read error. The chain is built from TRBV4-2 and TRBJ2-4; possibly TRBD1 or TRBD2 for D (5 bases each). The CDR3 is made up of 17 amino acids. The V end lost 0 bases, the J end lost 1 base, and 13 bases lay between the germline ends. Per germline, CDR1 LGHNA and CDR2 YNFKEQ. This CDR3 is CASSQEVEGSAKNIQYI. Here the CDR3 DNA reads TGTGCCAGCAGCCAAGAAGTCGAGGGGTCGGCCAAAAACATTCAGTACATC.

This clonotype showed up just a few times. The chain uses TRBV6-4 and TRBJ2-1; 8 bases are shared with TRBD2. Per the germline V gene, CDR1 is MRHNA and CDR2 is SNTAGT. After removal of 0 bases from V and 0 bases from J, the junction contained 10 bases not matched to a gene. This CDR3 has 19 amino acids. The CDR3 loop is CASSDSLAGMIRSYNEQFF. CDR3 DNA sequence: TGTGCCAGCAGTGACTCTCTAGCGGGTATGATTCGCTCCTACAATGAGCAGTTCTTC.

There are many counts of this clonotype. The rearrangement links TRBV5-4 to TRBJ2-7; the D is unclear. The CDR3 length is 15 residues. The germline V gene has CDR1 SGHNT and CDR2 YYREEE (reference sequence). With 2 bases removed from V and 0 bases from J, the gap between germline ends came to 12 bases. CDR3 nucleotides: TGTGCCAGCAGCTTCGCGACCGGCAGCTCCTACGAGCAGTACTTC. Amino acid sequence: CASSFATGSSYEQYF.